This TCR beta chain was sequenced in a study of shared clonotypes between healthy human individuals. Across the whole study: The cohort had two women and three men, ages 18 to 49.

The ends were cut back, 6 bases at V and 0 bases at J, with 18 bases in the middle. The CDR3 extends over 16 amino acids. Germline-derived CDR1 and CDR2 are SGDLS and YYNGEE. Findings and limits, study-wide: Donors were few, which limited the genetic and exposure-history diversity represented.

There were no recent acute infections or vaccinations among the donors, who were healthy HIV-negative adults. With regard to this clone: Its specificity is unknown.

Replicate PCRs for unsorted PBMC used approximately 300 ng DNA (around 29,000 T cell genomes). Using immunoSEQ multiplex PCR, the repertoire was profiled, and TCRdb retains in-frame clones only, with some absent. The table lists roughly 490,000 clones, 76% of them singletons. The chain joins TRBV9 to TRBJ2-5; D is perhaps TRBD1 or TRBD2 (5 bases each). The sample taken for sequencing was PBMCs. The clonotype comes from a woman in her thirties or forties in good health. Some clones in this sample may be carry-over from other donors' samples. The CDR3 coding sequence is TGTGCCAGCACCGGCCATGGGGGAACGTACCAAGAGACCCAGTACTTC. Encoded protein: CASTGHGGTYQETQYF. Full variable domain (rest looked up from reference TRBV9 and TRBJ2-5): DSGVTQTPKHLITATGQRVTLRCSPRSGDLSVYWYQQSLDQGLQFLIQYYNGEERAKGNILERFSAQQFPDLHSELNLSSLELGDSALYFCASTGHGGTYQETQYFGPGTRLLVL.